The present TCR beta chain was sequenced within a study of response to subunit inactivated influenza vaccine. Findings and caveats of the study: Few additional T cells are recruited per seasonal influenza vaccination, authors suggested.

In TCRdb, the RT-PCR reads were re-called with MiXCR into one record per CDR3 protein. This sample has 600,000 to 850,000 distinct CDR3 sequences, with around 13% found just once. This clonotype was seen a handful of times. Antigen: not known. CDR3 size: 15 residues. The germline V and J ends were trimmed by 2 bases and 5 bases, with 15 bases remaining between them. Germline CDR1 is MNHEY and CDR2 is SVGAGI. This sequence originates from a man in his forties or fifties who received an inactivated influenza vaccine. The input for sequencing was PBMCs from blood, taken 14 to 15 days before vaccination. The V call is TRBV6-5, the J call TRBJ1-2, with TRBD1 as a possible D gene (6 bases). CDR3 sequence (DNA): TGTGCCAGCAGTTACGGTCGGGGGGCCGTTTATGGCTACACCTTC. Translation gives CASSYGRGAVYGYTF.